A single T cell receptor beta chain is shown here with its context. All enrollees were roughly 18 to 90 years old and from approximately 24 US areas. These data originate in a study of blood T cell repertoires in COVID-19. Some clones are missing from TCRdb's copy, which holds only in-frame ones; the method was immunoSEQ multiplex PCR. The sample lists around 250,000 clones; approximately 90% were seen once. There are 12 residues in the CDR3. CDR1 and CDR2 from the germline V gene are DFQATT and SNEGSKA (reference sequence). Trimming cost V 3 bases and J 3 bases, with 7 bases left between them. This TCR was sampled from a human donor in a cohort exposed to, infected with or recovered from COVID-19 (not recorded which). The donor label of this sample is uncertain. Sequenced input: PBMCs or T cells enriched from blood (not recorded which). This rearrangement joins TRBV20-1 to TRBJ2-3; no clear D gene. CDR3 residues: CSASESTDTQYF. The CDR3 nucleotides read TGCAGTGCTAGTGAGTCAACAGATACGCAGTATTTT.